These 13 T cell receptor beta chains were sequenced from one sample in a study of cytomegalovirus exposure and HLA in healthy donors. The PCR contained 60 Vbeta and 13 Jbeta primers. Sequencing used immunoSEQ multiplex PCR; TCRdb keeps in-frame clones, though not all of them. In the table there are approximately 190,000 clones, 75% to 90% of which are singletons. The sequencing input was PBMCs. The receptors were sampled from a man aged 25-45 years in good health and CMV-seronegative.

This clone was counted a few times. The rearrangement joins TRBV28 to TRBJ2-1; 9 bases are shared with TRBD2. This CDR3 is built from 19 residues. Germline CDR1 and CDR2: MDHEN and SYDVKM. J was trimmed by 2 bases and V by 3 bases; bases with no gene match: 14. The CDR3 is CASSFVRGLAGKPYNEQFF. CDR3 DNA: TGTGCCAGCAGTTTTGTTCGGGGGCTAGCGGGAAAACCCTACAATGAGCAGTTCTTC.

J is TRBJ2-7 and V is TRBV14; TRBD1 matches at 7 bases. Germline V CDR1 and CDR2: SGHDN, FVKESK. This CDR3 is 14 amino acids long. With 4 bases clipped from V and 3 bases from J, the junction kept 6 bases outside the gene matches. In nucleotides, the CDR3 is TGTGCCAGCAGCCGTAGGACAGGTCTCTACGAGCAGTACTTC. Encoded protein: CASSRRTGLYEQYF.

This sequence joins TRBV5-6 and TRBJ2-7, with TRBD2 as a possible D gene (7 bases). The CDR3 totals 16 residues. The V gene lost 7 bases and the J gene lost 7 bases, with 27 bases spanning the gap. Germline CDR1 SGHDT, CDR2 YYEEEE. The DNA of the CDR3 is TGTGCCAGCTCCTGGGGGGGCCCTACCCCCTCGGGGGAGCAGTACTTC. The encoded protein is CASSWGGPTPSGEQYF.

The genes are TRBV14 and TRBJ2-3, with TRBD2 as a possible D gene (6 bases). Trimming removed 0 bases from V and 4 bases from J, with 17 bases in between. Per germline, CDR1 SGHDN and CDR2 FVKESK. The CDR3 has 17 amino acids. CDR3 nucleotide sequence: TGTGCCAGCAGCCAAGATCATGCGGGCCTAGCGTCAGATACGCAGTATTTT. Protein product: CASSQDHAGLASDTQYF.

Regarding this clone: The junction does not match germline at one end; this may be a read error. Different DNA sequences within this sample yield the same CDR3. CDR3 sequence reads: CASSRTLNTGELFF. CDR3 DNA: TGCGCCAGCAGTCGGACACTTAACACCGGGGAGCTGTTTTTT. This chain connects TRBV6-1 to TRBJ2-2; possible D gene TRBD1, 5 bases. This CDR3 is 14 amino acids long. Germline CDR1 is MNHNS and CDR2 is SASEGT.

DNA of the CDR3: TGTGCCAGCAGCGTATCCGGGGGAGACACTGAAGCTTTCTTT. Protein: CASSVSGGDTEAFF. The chain links TRBV9 to TRBJ1-1, with D possibly being TRBD1 (5 bases). Trimming left V 1 base short and J 3 bases short, with 10 bases between. The CDR3 has 14 amino acids. CDR1 and CDR2 (germline): SGDLS, YYNGEE.

This chain connects TRBV4-1 to TRBJ2-7; D is uncertain. CDR1 MGHRA and CDR2 YSYEKL come from the germline V gene. Trimming took 3 bases from V and 4 from J, leaving 4 bases between them. The CDR3 runs 11 residues. CDR3 in DNA: TGCGCCAGCAGCCAGTCATACGAGCAGTACTTC. Amino acids: CASSQSYEQYF.

This chain uses TRBV5-1 with TRBJ2-7, with D hard to call. This CDR3 is built from 15 residues. With 4 bases removed from V and 2 bases from J, the gap between germline ends came to 16 bases. CDR1 is SGHRS and CDR2 is YFSETQ in the germline V gene. CDR3 protein: CASSQLSGPPYEQYF. The DNA for the CDR3 is TGCGCCAGCAGCCAGCTGAGTGGGCCTCCCTACGAGCAGTACTTC. The full variable domain, rest sourced from reference TRBV5-1 and TRBJ2-7, is KAGVTQTPRYLIKTRGQQVTLSCSPISGHRSVSWYQQTPGQGLQFLFEYFSETQRNKGNFPGRFSGRQFSNSRSEMNVSTLELGDSALYLCASSQLSGPPYEQYFGPGTRLTVT.

This clone was counted once. The chain joins TRBV6-6 to TRBJ2-2; TRBD2 aligns across 10 bases. Per germline, CDR1 MNHNY and CDR2 SVGAGI (reference sequence). This CDR3 has 16 residues. Losses at the gene ends were 4 bases for V and 8 bases for J; bases not matched to a gene: 10. The CDR3 reads CASSLLAGFNSGELFF. The CDR3 DNA reads as TGTGCCAGCAGTTTACTAGCGGGATTTAATTCGGGGGAGCTGTTTTTT.

In this sample, this clone turned up once. The J gene is TRBJ2-2, the V gene TRBV6-5; D remains ambiguous. This CDR3 contains 13 residues. V lost 6 bases and J 8 bases, leaving 13 bases between the germline ends. Germline lookup yields CDR1 MNHEY and CDR2 SVGAGI. The CDR3 DNA is TGTGCCAGCAGCCTAGGAGTCCGAGGGGAGCTGTTTTTT. Translated: CASSLGVRGELFF.

This clone was observed once. This chain uses TRBV19 with TRBJ2-5; maybe TRBD2 (6 bases). CDR1 and CDR2 (germline): LNHDA, SQIVND (reference sequence). CDR3 length: 15 residues. With 10 bases removed from V and 5 bases from J, the gap between germline ends came to 23 bases. The CDR3 DNA is TGTGCCACCACCCCGTCTGGCGGGACGGGGGAGACCCAGTACTTC. As protein: CATTPSGGTGETQYF.

V and J are TRBV14 and TRBJ2-3; perhaps TRBD2 as D (6 bases). Germline values: CDR1 SGHDN, CDR2 FVKESK. Trimming shortened V by 4 bases and J by 7 bases, and 15 bases separated the two germline ends. The CDR3 length is 14 residues. The CDR3 DNA follows: TGTGCCAGCAGCCCGGTCGGGACTTTATATACGCAGTATTTT. Amino acids: CASSPVGTLYTQYF.

The chain combines TRBV4-1 with TRBJ2-7; 11 positions agree with TRBD2. CDR3 length: 17 residues. V lost 0 bases, J lost 2 bases, and 6 bases stayed unmatched. Germline values: CDR1 MGHRA, CDR2 YSYEKL. This CDR3 reads CASSQERSSGRAYEQYF. The CDR3 nucleotides are TGCGCCAGCAGCCAAGAACGAAGTAGCGGGAGGGCCTACGAGCAGTACTTC.